The 26 T cell receptor beta chains below come from one sample, sequenced in a study of vaccination effects on CD4 cells after COVID-19. Assay used: immunoSEQ multiplex PCR; TCRdb lists only in-frame clones, some missing. The sample carries roughly 31,000 clones, about two thirds recorded once. No antigen has been identified for these receptors. Subsequent to a culture period of nine to ten days, CD4+ T cells were isolated. The source material was CD4+ T cells from PBMCs cultured without peptide, sampled before COVID-19 vaccination. The receptors originated from a human donor who received a COVID-19 vaccine.

The genes are TRBV27 and TRBJ2-6; D is perhaps TRBD1 (6 bases). The CDR3 consists of 17 residues. Germline values: CDR1 MNHEY, CDR2 SMNVEV (reference sequence). Trimming took off 8 bases at V and 0 bases at J, with 17 bases between the two ends. In nucleotides, the CDR3 is TGTGCCAGCTCTCCAGGGGCCCGTTACTCTGGGGCCAACGTCCTGACTTTC. Its protein product is CASSPGARYSGANVLTF.

This chain uses TRBV10-3 with TRBJ1-1; D gene unclear. Per germline, CDR1 ENHRY and CDR2 SYGVKD. Trimming left V 3 bases short and J 1 base short, with 12 bases between. This CDR3 has 15 amino acids. The CDR3 DNA reads TGTGCCATCAGTGATAAGGGAGGGAGGAACACTGAAGCTTTCTTT. Translating it yields CAISDKGGRNTEAFF.

V usage is TRBV3-1 (or the pseudogene TRBV3-2) and J usage is TRBJ1-5; maybe TRBD1 (5 bases). V was pared by 1 base and J by 4 bases, with 11 bases between. Germline V gene sequence: CDR1 LGHDT, CDR2 YNNKEL (reference sequence). This CDR3 has 15 amino acids. This CDR3 reads CASSQASGANQPQHF. CDR3 coding DNA: TGTGCCAGCAGCCAAGCCAGTGGGGCAAATCAGCCCCAGCATTTT.

V is TRBV5-5 and J is TRBJ1-1, with D uncertain. The CDR3 covers 13 residues. V was shortened by 0 bases and J by 4 bases, with 7 bases between the two germline ends. Germline V lookup: CDR1 SGHKS, CDR2 YYEKEE (reference sequence). This chain's CDR3 is CASSLAPSTEAFF. The CDR3 DNA is TGTGCCAGCAGCTTGGCCCCCAGCACTGAAGCTTTCTTT.

The chain is built from TRBV19 and TRBJ2-3; possibly TRBD1 or TRBD2 for D (6 bases each). The CDR3 spans 14 residues. Trimming took 7 bases from V and 0 from J, leaving 11 bases between them. The germline gives CDR1 LNHDA, CDR2 SQIVND (reference sequence). CDR3 amino acids: CASKVGGSTDTQYF. DNA of the CDR3: TGTGCCAGTAAGGTGGGGGGCAGCACAGATACGCAGTATTTT.

The chain has TRBV5-1 and TRBJ1-1, with a tentative D call TRBD1 (6 bases). Germline V gene data show CDR1 as SGHRS and CDR2 as YFSETQ. This CDR3 has 16 residues. Trimming took off 4 bases at V and 0 bases at J, with 16 bases between the two ends. The CDR3, as DNA: TGCGCCAGCAGCCACAACAGGGTAGAGGTGAACACTGAAGCTTTCTTT. The encoded protein is CASSHNRVEVNTEAFF.

This chain uses TRBV5-1 with TRBJ2-4; no reliable D call. The V gene lost 0 bases and the J gene lost 0 bases, with 7 bases spanning the gap. CDR3 length equals 15 residues. Per germline, CDR1 SGHRS and CDR2 YFSETQ. CDR3 loop: CASSLDAGAKNIQYF. CDR3 bases: TGCGCCAGCAGCTTGGACGCAGGAGCCAAAAACATTCAGTACTTC.

The chain combines TRBV15 with TRBJ2-6; D remains ambiguous. V was clipped by 8 bases and J by 4 bases, with 12 bases between them. The CDR3 runs to 14 residues. Germline values: CDR1 LNHNV, CDR2 YYDKDF (reference sequence). The CDR3 DNA sequence: TGTGCCACCGGTGTTCAAGGGGGGGCCAACGTCCTGACTTTC. Translation: CATGVQGGANVLTF.

This clone was seen more than once but under ten times. The chain is built from TRBV5-4 and TRBJ2-3, with 12 positions matching TRBD2. Germline V gives CDR1 SGHNT, CDR2 YYREEE (reference sequence). The trim removed 5 bases at V and 4 bases at J, leaving 5 bases unmatched. The CDR3 contains 15 residues. The chain's CDR3 is CASSWGLAGSDTQYF. As DNA, the CDR3 is TGTGCCAGCAGTTGGGGACTAGCGGGTTCAGATACGCAGTATTTT. Based on the CDR3 plus reference TRBV5-4 and TRBJ2-3, the full variable domain is ETGVTQSPTHLIKTRGQQVTLRCSSQSGHNTVSWYQQALGQGPQFIFQYYREEENGRGNFPPRFSGLQFPNYSSELNVNALELDDSALYLCASSWGLAGSDTQYFGPGTRLTVL.

This chain uses TRBV7-6 with TRBJ2-7; D possibly corresponds to TRBD2 (5 bases). The germline CDR1 and CDR2 sequences are SGHVS and FNYEAQ. CDR3 length equals 11 residues. Trimming took 5 bases from V and 3 from J, leaving 5 bases between them. The CDR3, as DNA: TGTGCCAGCAGCCGGGACTACGAGCAGTACTTC. Translating it yields CASSRDYEQYF.

The chain carries TRBV4-1 and TRBJ2-2; no definite D call. The V end lost 1 base, the J end lost 5 bases, and 17 bases lay between the germline ends. This CDR3 spans 17 amino acids. CDR1 and CDR2 (germline): MGHRA, YSYEKL. The CDR3 DNA reads TGCGCCAGCAGCCAAGTCGACATGGGGTTTCTGACCGGGGAGCTGTTTTTT. This encodes CASSQVDMGFLTGELFF.

This clone appeared a few times. The chain has TRBV4-1 and TRBJ1-2; D perhaps matches TRBD1 (5 bases). Germline V gene lookup returns CDR1 MGHRA and CDR2 YSYEKL. V gave up 4 bases and J gave up 1 base, with 13 bases separating them. The CDR3 extends over 15 amino acids. The DNA of the CDR3 is TGCGCCAGCAGCCCGGGACGGACGCTTAACTATGGCTACACCTTC. Encoded protein: CASSPGRTLNYGYTF.

The V gene is TRBV11-2, the J gene TRBJ2-1; TRBD2 is a possible D gene (5 bases). The V end lost 1 base, the J end lost 6 bases, and 16 bases lay between the germline ends. CDR3 length: 16 amino acids. Germline CDR1 is SGHAT and CDR2 is FQNNGV. The CDR3 DNA reads TGTGCCAGCAGCTTAGTTATCCGGGGAGCCACCAATGAGCAGTTCTTC. It codes for CASSLVIRGATNEQFF.

This chain joins TRBV18 and TRBJ2-7, with 7 bases aligning to TRBD1. CDR1 and CDR2 (germline): KGHSH, LQKENI. J gave up 6 bases and V 0 bases, and 8 bases lay outside the gene matches. This CDR3 is 15 amino acids long. The CDR3 spells CASSPPSRGSAEQYF. CDR3 sequence (DNA): TGTGCCAGCTCACCACCATCCAGGGGGTCGGCCGAGCAGTACTTC.

The chain combines TRBV7-9 with TRBJ2-5, with TRBD1 as a possible D gene (6 bases). The CDR3 runs 17 residues. Germline-derived CDR1 and CDR2 are SEHNR and FQNEAQ (reference sequence). The V end was cut by 0 bases, the J end by 4 bases, with 18 bases between. The CDR3 DNA follows: TGTGCCAGCAGCTTAGCGGTACAGGGTGTGGGACGAGAGACCCAGTACTTC. Protein sequence: CASSLAVQGVGRETQYF.

The CDR3 region is CASSAVAKNIQYF. CDR3 coding DNA: TGTGCCAGCAGTGCCGTAGCCAAAAACATTCAGTACTTC. The chain couples TRBV25-1 to TRBJ2-4; D not resolved. The CDR3 length is 13 residues. CDR1 is MGHDK, CDR2 SYGVNS, per germline. The ends were cut back, 4 bases at V and 0 bases at J, with 4 bases in the middle. Full variable domain (rest looked up from reference TRBV25-1 and TRBJ2-4): EADIYQTPRYLVIGTGKKITLECSQTMGHDKMYWYQQDPGMELHLIHYSYGVNSTEKGDLSSESTVSRIRTEHFPLTLESARPSHTSQYLCASSAVAKNIQYFGAGTRLSVL.

In its sample, this clone was seen once. Relative to the germline gene, one junction end is altered; a read error may explain this. The V and J genes are TRBV11-2 and TRBJ2-1; D remains unclear. The length of the CDR3 is 17 residues. Germline V gene data show CDR1 as SGHAT and CDR2 as FQNNGV. CDR3 loop: CASSLEVARGPYNEQFF. The CDR3 nucleotides are TGTGCCAGCAGCCTAGAGGTCGCTAGAGGCCCCTACAATGAGCAGTTCTTC.

This chain links TRBV2 with TRBJ1-2; 10 bases match TRBD1. The CDR3 length is 14 residues. Germline lookup yields CDR1 SNHLY and CDR2 FYNNEI. V was clipped by 6 bases and J by 4 bases; unmatched bases: 5. The CDR3 region is CASSKTGGGYGYTF. The DNA of the CDR3 is TGTGCCAGCAGCAAGACAGGGGGCGGCTATGGCTACACCTTC. Complete variable domain (other parts from reference TRBV2 and TRBJ1-2): EPEVTQTPSHQVTQMGQEVILRCVPISNHLYFYWYRQILGQKVEFLVSFYNNEISEKSEIFDDQFSVERPDGSNFTLKIRSTKLEDSAMYFCASSKTGGGYGYTFGSGTRLTVV.

This chain uses TRBV29-1 with TRBJ1-3; D is unresolved. V lost 1 base and J 0 bases, leaving 7 bases between the germline ends. This CDR3 is 14 amino acids long. Germline V gene sequence: CDR1 SQVTM, CDR2 ANQGSEA. CDR3 nucleotides: TGCAGCGTTGAAGTAGGAGACTCTGGAAACACCATATATTTT. This encodes CSVEVGDSGNTIYF.

V is TRBV4-2 and J is TRBJ2-1, with D hard to call. This CDR3 has 13 amino acids. The germline CDR1 and CDR2 sequences are LGHNA and YNFKEQ. V was cut by 0 bases and J by 7 bases, with 7 bases left in between. In DNA, the CDR3 is TGTGCCAGCAGCCAAGATCCGTCGAATGAGCAGTTCTTC. Its translation is CASSQDPSNEQFF.

V gene TRBV6-5 combines with J gene TRBJ2-2; 7 bases match TRBD2. This CDR3 region has 13 residues. Germline V gene sequence: CDR1 MNHEY, CDR2 SVGAGI. V lost 7 bases and J lost 5; bases outside the gene matches: 4. DNA for the CDR3: TGTGCCAGCAATAACGGGAGGACCGGGGAGCTGTTTTTT. Its protein is CASNNGRTGELFF.

The chain has TRBV7-9 and TRBJ2-1; TRBD2 agrees at 8 bases. The V gene's germline CDR1 is SEHNR and CDR2 FQNEAQ (reference sequence). The V gene end was trimmed by 2 bases and the J gene end by 4 bases; junction bases not matched to a gene: 10. CDR3 length: 17 amino acids. CDR3 nucleotides: TGTGCCAGCAGCTTAAATTCACTAGCGGCTCGATACAATGAGCAGTTCTTC. Its protein product is CASSLNSLAARYNEQFF.

This clone was seen once. The J gene is TRBJ2-1, the V gene TRBV4-1; D is undetermined. V shed 4 bases and J shed 6 bases, with 10 bases lying between them. In germline, CDR1 is MGHRA, CDR2 YSYEKL. The CDR3 has 13 residues. CDR3 sequence reads: CASSLTPRNEQFF. The CDR3 region has the DNA TGCGCCAGCAGCCTCACGCCTCGCAATGAGCAGTTCTTC.

Judged by abundance, this clone is medium-sized. The J gene is TRBJ2-1, the V gene TRBV3-1 (or the pseudogene TRBV3-2); the D gene is possibly TRBD1 (6 bases). The germline gives CDR1 LGHDT, CDR2 YNNKEL (reference sequence). The length of the CDR3 is 16 residues. The V gene lost 4 bases and the J gene lost 5 bases, with 18 bases spanning the gap. CDR3 in amino acids: CASSRRLTGWDNEQFF. For the CDR3, the DNA is TGTGCCAGCAGCCGCAGATTGACAGGCTGGGACAATGAGCAGTTCTTC.

V is TRBV16 and J is TRBJ1-1; a weak D match, TRBD1 (6 bases). Per germline, CDR1 KGHSY and CDR2 FQNENV. There are 14 residues in the CDR3. Trimming removed 2 bases at V and 1 base at J, with 8 bases between. The CDR3 DNA reads TGTGCCAGCAGCCAAGGGACATGGAACACTGAAGCTTTCTTT. Amino acid sequence: CASSQGTWNTEAFF. Together with reference TRBV16 and TRBJ1-1, the CDR3 gives the full variable domain: GEEVAQTPKHLVRGEGQKAKLYCAPIKGHSYVFWYQQVLKNEFKFLISFQNENVFDETGMPKERFSAKCLPNSPCSLEIQATKLEDSAVYFCASSQGTWNTEAFFGQGTRLTVV.

This clone appeared a few times. The CDR3 loop is CASSLDQTDYEQYF. The DNA of the CDR3 is TGTGCCAGCAGCTTAGATCAGACAGACTACGAGCAGTACTTC. V and J are TRBV11-2 and TRBJ2-7, with D possibly being TRBD1 (5 bases). V was shortened by 0 bases and J by 3 bases, with 9 bases between the two germline ends. Germline V gene data show CDR1 as SGHAT and CDR2 as FQNNGV. CDR3 length: 14 amino acids.